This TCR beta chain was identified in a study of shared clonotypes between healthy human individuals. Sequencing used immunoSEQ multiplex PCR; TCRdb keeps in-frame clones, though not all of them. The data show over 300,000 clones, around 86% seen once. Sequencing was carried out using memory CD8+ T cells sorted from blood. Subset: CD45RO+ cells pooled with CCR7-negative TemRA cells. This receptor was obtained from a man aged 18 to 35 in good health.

Here the CDR3 reads CASSPGPDRGNYEQYF. The CDR3 region has the DNA TGTGCCAGCTCACCAGGTCCGGACAGGGGAAACTACGAGCAGTACTTC. The chain uses TRBV18 and TRBJ2-7, with 9 bases that match TRBD1. From germline, CDR1 is KGHSH and CDR2 LQKENI. The CDR3 spans 16 residues. The J segment lost 3 bases and the V segment lost 2 bases, leaving 8 bases of the junction unmatched.